Listed below are T cell receptor beta chains from one sample, sequenced in a study of blood T cell repertoires in COVID-19. Method: immunoSEQ multiplex PCR; TCRdb's copy keeps in-frame clones and lacks some. The table lists approximately 230,000 clones, about 87% of them singletons, with about 6.7% in the top ten. Sequenced sample: peripheral blood. Receptor source: a woman aged 25 to 39 with COVID-19, enrolled during active disease. CDR3s include the opening cysteine and the closing phenylalanine or tryptophan. A D gene is named only where the DNA matches it firmly. Clone size, where shown, is once, few, many, or a class for clones that have expanded.

d_gene	abundance	j_gene	v_gene	len	CDR3aa	CDR3nt
TRBD1	once	TRBJ2-1	TRBV4-3	17	CASSHGQGRLGHNEQFF	TGCGCCAGCAGCCATGGACAGGGTAGGTTGGGGCACAATGAGCAGTTCTTC
TRBD2	NA	TRBJ2-5	TRBV5-1	16	CASSLVTSGSPETQYF	TGCGCCAGCAGCTTGGTGACTAGCGGGAGCCCAGAGACCCAGTACTTC
NA	NA	TRBJ2-3	TRBV2	14	CASSGARRLDTQYF	TGTGCCAGCAGTGGAGCTAGGAGGCTAGATACGCAGTATTTT
TRBD2	NA	TRBJ2-7	TRBV10-1	14	CASRSRGGDYEQYF	TGCGCCAGCCGATCCCGTGGGGGGGACTACGAGCAGTACTTC
NA	NA	TRBJ2-5	TRBV15	11	CASAGAGTQYF	TGTGCGTCCGCGGGGGCCGGGACCCAGTACTTC
TRBD1	NA	TRBJ1-2	TRBV6-2/TRBV6-3	15	CASSSLGQGNYGYTF	TGTGCCAGCAGCTCTTTGGGACAGGGGAACTATGGCTACACCTTC
NA	NA	TRBJ1-4	TRBV5-1	15	CASSFRAANGEKLFF	TGCGCCAGCAGCTTCAGGGCCGCCAATGGCGAAAAACTGTTTTTT
TRBD2	once	TRBJ2-1	TRBV10-1	14	CASGSSSGGNEQFF	TGCGCCAGCGGATCATCTAGCGGGGGGAATGAGCAGTTCTTC
NA	NA	TRBJ1-5	TRBV19	13	CASSIGGGQPQHF	TGTGCCAGTAGTATTGGGGGCGGCCAGCCCCAGCATTTT
NA	NA	TRBJ2-2	TRBV28	18	CASSLYVGGQLNTGELFF	TGTGCCAGCAGTTTATATGTCGGCGGGCAGCTGAACACCGGGGAGCTGTTTTTT
NA	NA	TRBJ2-7	TRBV28	14	CASSFGRGRHEQYF	TGTGCCAGCAGTTTCGGCAGGGGCCGGCACGAGCAGTACTTC
NA	NA	TRBJ2-2	TRBV5-1	15	CASSPLAAGTGELFF	TGCGCCAGCAGCCCACTGGCGGCGGGGACCGGGGAGCTGTTTTTT
TRBD2	NA	TRBJ2-3	TRBV18	16	CASSPRRGGPTDTQYF	TGTGCCAGCTCACCACGGCGGGGGGGCCCCACAGATACGCAGTATTTT
NA	NA	TRBJ2-1	TRBV6-4	16	CASSPGSSRGIGEQFF	TGTGCCAGCAGCCCCGGCTCCTCCAGGGGAATTGGTGAGCAGTTCTTC
NA	NA	TRBJ2-7	TRBV21-1	14	CASSRRQGPYEQYF	TGTGCCAGCAGCAGAAGACAGGGTCCCTACGAGCAGTACTTC
NA	NA	TRBJ1-1	TRBV2	14	CAGSPGQENTEAFF	TGTGCCGGATCGCCGGGACAAGAGAACACTGAAGCTTTCTTT
NA	NA	TRBJ2-5	TRBV19	14	CASSRDSNQETQYF	TGTGCCAGTAGTCGAGACAGCAACCAAGAGACCCAGTACTTC
TRBD1	NA	TRBJ2-1	TRBV28	15	CASSQGQGAYNEQFF	TGTGCCAGCAGTCAGGGACAGGGAGCCTACAATGAGCAGTTCTTC
TRBD1	once	TRBJ2-2	TRBV6-2/TRBV6-3	17	CASRPQRDRSNTGELFF	TGTGCCAGCAGACCTCAAAGGGACAGGAGCAACACCGGGGAGCTGTTTTTT
NA	NA	TRBJ2-3	TRBV7-6	16	CASSLNPGEGTDTQYF	TGTGCCAGCAGCCTTAACCCCGGGGAGGGCACAGATACGCAGTATTTT
NA	NA	TRBJ1-4	TRBV20-1	11	CSAGRDEKLFF	TGCAGTGCTGGCAGGGATGAAAAACTGTTTTTT
TRBD1	NA	TRBJ1-2	TRBV30	13	CAWSLRQGVGYTF	TGTGCCTGGAGTCTCCGACAGGGGGTTGGCTACACCTTC
TRBD1	NA	TRBJ1-5	TRBV6-5	14	CASSPDRGNQPQHF	TGTGCCAGCAGCCCCGACAGGGGGAATCAGCCCCAGCATTTT
NA	NA	TRBJ2-2	TRBV5-1	13	CASSLGQAGELFF	TGCGCCAGCAGCTTGGGGCAGGCCGGGGAGCTGTTTTTT
NA	NA	TRBJ1-1	TRBV20-1	11	CSASSRTEAFF	TGCAGTGCTAGTAGCCGGACTGAAGCTTTCTTT
TRBD1	NA	TRBJ2-7	TRBV5-6	14	CASSFGTGNDEQYF	TGTGCCAGCAGCTTCGGGACAGGGAACGACGAGCAGTACTTC
NA	NA	TRBJ1-2	TRBV12-3/TRBV12-4	13	CASSLGGIHGYTF	TGTGCCAGCAGTCTGGGGGGGATACATGGCTACACCTTC
NA	NA	TRBJ2-1	TRBV14	17	CASSQGFGWSSYNEQFF	TGTGCCAGCAGCCAAGGTTTTGGGTGGAGCTCCTACAATGAGCAGTTCTTC
TRBD2	once	TRBJ2-1	TRBV7-9	16	CASSPPSGSSYNEQFF	TGTGCCAGCAGCCCGCCTAGCGGGAGCTCCTACAATGAGCAGTTCTTC
TRBD2	NA	TRBJ2-1	TRBV11-2	18	CASGGGLAGGPTYNEQFF	TGTGCCAGCGGAGGGGGACTAGCGGGAGGGCCAACCTACAATGAGCAGTTCTTC
TRBD1	NA	TRBJ2-3	TRBV19	16	CASRLTGTGSPDTQYF	TGTGCCAGTAGATTAACCGGGACAGGGTCCCCAGATACGCAGTATTTT
TRBD1	NA	TRBJ1-6	TRBV13	17	CASSLWAGTGRNSPLHF	TGTGCCAGCAGCTTATGGGCCGGGACAGGGCGCAATTCACCCCTCCACTTT
NA	NA	TRBJ1-5	TRBV28	11	CASSSPQPQHF	TGTGCCAGCAGTTCTCCTCAGCCCCAGCATTTT
TRBD1	NA	TRBJ1-1	TRBV9	20	CASSGNRDRGPTILNTEAFF	TGTGCCAGCAGCGGAAACCGGGACAGGGGGCCCACCATCCTGAACACTGAAGCTTTCTTT
NA	NA	TRBJ1-1	TRBV18	14	CASSPLQGNTEAFF	TGTGCCAGCTCGCCCCTCCAGGGTAATACTGAAGCTTTCTTT
NA	few	TRBJ1-5	TRBV5-5	14	CASSLAGDNQPQHF	TGTGCCAGCAGCTTGGCTGGAGATAATCAGCCCCAGCATTTT
TRBD1	NA	TRBJ1-1	TRBV10-3	12	CASLPGQGAAFF	TGTGCCAGCTTACCGGGACAGGGGGCCGCTTTCTTT
NA	NA	TRBJ1-1	TRBV20-1	11	CSASRNTEAFF	TGCAGTGCTAGCAGGAACACTGAAGCTTTCTTT
TRBD1	once	TRBJ1-6	TRBV7-2	14	CASSLGQGESPLHF	TGTGCCAGCAGCTTAGGGCAGGGGGAGTCACCCCTCCACTTT
NA	NA	TRBJ2-5	TRBV29-1	14	CSVDTRGRGETQYF	TGCAGCGTTGACACCAGGGGGCGGGGGGAGACCCAGTACTTC
NA	NA	TRBJ1-1	TRBV4-2	19	CASSQEGPRDSGVGSRTFF	TGTGCCAGCAGCCAAGAAGGCCCGAGGGATAGCGGGGTGGGGTCAAGGACTTTCTTT
NA	NA	TRBJ1-1	TRBV6-2/TRBV6-3	12	CASSYSRAEAFF	TGTGCCAGCAGTTACTCGAGAGCTGAAGCTTTCTTT
TRBD1	NA	TRBJ1-2	TRBV19	15	CASSITSGTGSGYTF	TGTGCCAGTAGTATAACCTCCGGGACAGGGAGCGGCTACACCTTC
NA	NA	TRBJ2-7	TRBV11-2	15	CASSLRRFEGTEQYF	TGTGCCAGCAGCTTAAGGAGGTTCGAGGGTACGGAGCAGTACTTC
NA	NA	TRBJ2-3	TRBV18	14	CASSPPSFGDTQYF	TGTGCCAGCTCACCACCGAGTTTCGGAGATACGCAGTATTTT
NA	once	TRBJ2-7	TRBV2	16	CASSESTAGPHYEQYF	TGTGCCAGCAGTGAAAGTACTGCAGGGCCCCACTACGAGCAGTACTTC
NA	NA	TRBJ2-4	TRBV6-5	12	CASSSDSYIQYF	TGTGCCAGCAGTTCGGACAGTTACATTCAGTACTTC
TRBD1	NA	TRBJ2-5	TRBV5-1	14	CASSPRDRAETQYF	TGCGCCAGCAGCCCCCGGGACAGGGCCGAGACCCAGTACTTC
NA	NA	TRBJ2-2	TRBV11-3	15	CASSLRTANTGELFF	TGTGCCAGCAGCTTACGGACTGCGAACACCGGGGAGCTGTTTTTT
NA	once	TRBJ1-3	TRBV25-1	14	CASSESQVGNTIYF	TGTGCCAGCAGTGAAAGCCAAGTCGGAAACACCATATATTTT
TRBD1	NA	TRBJ1-5	TRBV2	15	CASRRQGGSNQPQHF	TGTGCCAGCAGAAGACAGGGGGGAAGCAATCAGCCCCAGCATTTT
TRBD2	NA	TRBJ2-2	TRBV12-3/TRBV12-4	13	CASLAGNTGELFF	TGTGCCAGCCTAGCGGGGAACACCGGGGAGCTGTTTTTT
NA	NA	TRBJ1-1	TRBV10-2	13	CASSVPRGTEAFF	TGCGCCAGCAGTGTACCCAGGGGCACTGAAGCTTTCTTT